Listed here are 3 T cell receptor beta chains from one sample, sequenced in a study of blood T cell repertoires in COVID-19. This table comes from immunoSEQ multiplex PCR, and its TCRdb copy is limited to in-frame clones, with some not included. The sample shows around 230,000 clones, roughly 89% of them seen only once. The sample taken for sequencing was PBMCs or T cells enriched from blood (not recorded which). Receptor source: a young man with acute COVID-19.

The J gene is TRBJ1-3, the V gene TRBV5-5; D is possibly TRBD1 (5 bases). Germline CDR1 and CDR2: SGHKS and YYEKEE (reference sequence). Trimming removed 2 bases at V and 0 bases at J, with 9 bases between. This CDR3 region has 15 residues. CDR3 DNA: TGTGCCAGCAGCTTCCGGGGGAGCTCTGGAAACACCATATATTTT. This gives the protein CASSFRGSSGNTIYF.

The chain combines TRBV19 with TRBJ1-5; 7 bases line up with TRBD1. V was pared by 7 bases and J by 4 bases, with 10 bases of the junction left unmatched. From germline, CDR1 is LNHDA and CDR2 SQIVND (reference sequence). The CDR3 runs 15 residues. The CDR3 DNA follows: TGTGCCAGTACTCAGTGGGGGACAGCGAATCAGCCCCAGCATTTT. Protein: CASTQWGTANQPQHF.

The gene calls are TRBV30 and TRBJ2-4, with D maybe TRBD2 (6 bases). The CDR3 totals 13 residues. Trimming stripped 1 base from V and 8 bases from J, with 12 bases between. CDR1 GTSNPN and CDR2 SVGIG come from the germline V gene (reference sequence). The CDR3: CAWSGRLGDIQYF. Here the CDR3 DNA reads TGTGCCTGGAGTGGTCGACTAGGAGACATTCAGTACTTC.